These 8 T cell receptor beta chains were sequenced from one sample in a study of control samples from healthy donors and cancer patients. The protocol was immunoSEQ multiplex PCR, while the TCRdb copy is restricted to in-frame clones and leaves out a portion. The table has 150,000 to 200,000 clones, just under 95% seen once. Sequencing was done on a sample of blood. Receptors were obtained from a woman between 40 and 55 years old in good health.

The chain joins TRBV9 to TRBJ1-1; D ambiguous. The CDR3 length is 12 residues. The germline V and J ends were trimmed by 3 bases and 3 bases, with 6 bases remaining between them. The germline V gene encodes CDR1 SGDLS and CDR2 YYNGEE. As DNA, the CDR3 is TGTGCCAGCAGCGCCCAGGACACTGAAGCTTTCTTT. Encoded protein: CASSAQDTEAFF.

The V gene is TRBV5-1, the J gene TRBJ2-7; D is possibly TRBD2 (7 bases). Germline V gene sequence: CDR1 SGHRS, CDR2 YFSETQ. Trimming left V 2 bases short and J 5 bases short, with 14 bases between. This CDR3 spans 14 amino acids. The chain's CDR3 is CASSFRGAPHEQYF. The CDR3 bases are TGCGCCAGCAGCTTCCGGGGGGCGCCGCACGAGCAGTACTTC.

The chain carries TRBV7-2 and TRBJ2-3; D is perhaps TRBD2 (6 bases). This CDR3 is built from 14 residues. V dropped 1 base and J dropped 6 bases, with 11 bases sitting between them. In germline, CDR1 is SGHTA, CDR2 FQGNSA. CDR3 DNA sequence: TGTGCCAGCAGCTTAGGGAGGGCCTCGGATACGCAGTATTTT. Translated, it gives CASSLGRASDTQYF.

The V and J genes are TRBV5-6 and TRBJ2-2; tentatively, D is TRBD1 (6 bases). Germline CDR1 and CDR2: SGHDT and YYEEEE. The CDR3 length is 15 residues. Trimming cost V 3 bases and J 4 bases, with 13 bases left between them. CDR3 DNA: TGTGCCAGCAGCTCCGGGACATTCATCACCGGGGAGCTGTTTTTT. It codes for CASSSGTFITGELFF.

The V gene is TRBV5-6, the J gene TRBJ2-7; 13 nucleotides agree with TRBD2. The CDR3 runs to 16 residues. Germline V CDR1 and CDR2: SGHDT, YYEEEE. With V trimmed by 4 bases and J by 3 bases, 7 bases remained unmatched. The CDR3 protein is CASSGGLAGFFYEQYF. The CDR3 region has the DNA TGTGCCAGCAGCGGGGGACTAGCGGGATTTTTCTACGAGCAGTACTTC. The whole variable domain, remainder taken from reference TRBV5-6 and TRBJ2-7, is DAGVTQSPTHLIKTRGQQVTLRCSPKSGHDTVSWYQQALGQGPQFIFQYYEEEERQRGNFPDRFSGHQFPNYSSELNVNALLLGDSALYLCASSGGLAGFFYEQYFGPGTRLTVT.

The rearrangement links TRBV4-3 to TRBJ2-3; 15 bases line up with TRBD2. Germline V CDR1 and CDR2: LGHNA, YSLEER. The V gene end was trimmed by 0 bases and the J gene end by 2 bases; junction bases not matched to a gene: 6. The CDR3 has 19 amino acids. CDR3 protein: CASSQDWGLAGGLTDTQYF. The CDR3 nucleotides are TGCGCCAGCAGCCAAGATTGGGGACTAGCGGGGGGCCTCACAGATACGCAGTATTTT.

The table lists this clone with a count of one. The chain joins TRBV15 to TRBJ2-1; the D is unclear. Per germline, CDR1 LNHNV and CDR2 YYDKDF (reference sequence). The V end lost 3 bases, the J end lost 3 bases, and 0 bases lay between the germline ends. The CDR3 sequence is 11 residues long. The CDR3 region is CATSSYNEQFF. DNA for the CDR3: TGTGCCACCAGCAGCTACAATGAGCAGTTCTTC.

J is TRBJ1-6 and V is TRBV7-9, with D tentatively TRBD1 (5 bases). Trimming removed 3 bases from V and 7 bases from J, with 10 bases in between. CDR1 is SEHNR, CDR2 FQNEAQ, per germline (reference sequence). There are 14 residues in the CDR3. The CDR3 loop reads CASSFGAGNSPLHF. The CDR3 bases are TGTGCCAGCAGCTTCGGGGCAGGGAATTCACCCCTCCACTTT.